The entry below gives a single T cell receptor (beta chain) sequence along with its context. Its antigen is currently unknown. A multiplex PCR was run with 60 Vbeta primers and 13 Jbeta primers. Libraries were prepared by immunoSEQ multiplex PCR; TCRdb keeps only in-frame clonotypes and omits some of them. The sample shows 80,000 to 100,000 clones, roughly four fifths of them seen only once. This entry comes from a study of cytomegalovirus exposure and HLA in healthy donors. Study-wide background: From some 180 million T cells, an earlier analysis saw under 140 million unique TCR beta sequences. For the 300 to 450 genotyped donors, 75% to 90% fell within the Caucasian-associated ancestry cluster.

Germline CDR1 and CDR2: SEHNR and FQNEAQ (reference sequence). V shed 0 bases, J shed 1 base, and the junction held 7 bases outside the gene matches. The CDR3 has 17 residues. Study-wide results and limits: CMV serostatus was the sole immune exposure information available.

The chain uses TRBV7-9 and TRBJ2-5, with 8 bases lining up with TRBD1. Sequenced material: PBMCs. The TCR was taken from a female donor in good health and CMV-seropositive. The CDR3 DNA reads as TGTGCCAGCAGCTTAGCGCGCCTGACAGGGGCCCAAGAGACCCAGTACTTC. Translating gives CASSLARLTGAQETQYF.